This T cell receptor beta chain was captured in a study of T-cell reconstitution after alpha-beta-depleted transplantation in children. Using unique molecular identifiers, the investigators prepared the TCRbeta library. MiXCR was run by TCRdb on the PCR reads, yielding one entry per CDR3 protein. The table shows 500,000 to 600,000 distinct CDR3 sequences, with 25% to 30% occurring only once. In its sample, this clonotype was seen a few times. Germline-derived CDR1 and CDR2 are SGHTA and FQGNSA. The CDR3 runs to 15 residues. V shed 5 bases, J shed 9 bases, and the junction held 7 bases outside the gene matches.

This material consisted of PBMCs, taken before TCRalphabeta/CD19-depleted stem cell transplant. V is TRBV7-2 and J is TRBJ1-6, with 10 nucleotides matching TRBD1. The receptor's source is a boy in the first two years of life with Wiskott-Aldrich syndrome, due to receive a stem cell transplant. CDR3 residues: CASSERQGAGSPLHF. The CDR3 nucleotides are TGTGCCAGCAGCGAGCGACAGGGGGCCGGTTCACCCCTCCACTTT.